The present T cell receptor (beta chain) was sequenced within a study of blood T cells in healthy people across ages. Peripheral blood was drawn, ten milliliters per donor. The extraction recovered at least 5.5 micrograms of total RNA per sample. The authors ran a second PCR of about 6 to 11 cycles using a sample-barcoded 5' primer and a J-beta primer mix. The study obtained at least 2.5 million CDR3-containing paired-end reads from every sample. Each CDR3 protein is one row after TCRdb ran MiXCR on the 5' RACE reads. The sample contains over 1,500,000 distinct CDR3 sequences, 49% of which appear only once. From germline, CDR1 is DFQATT and CDR2 SNEGSKA (reference sequence). The CDR3 sequence is 13 residues long. J was trimmed by 4 bases and V by 3 bases; bases with no gene match: 4.

This chain connects TRBV20-1 to TRBJ1-1; TRBD1 agrees at 8 bases. This receptor was obtained from a woman in her 40s in good health. Source material: blood. The CDR3 sequence: CSARDREGTEAFF. In DNA, the CDR3 is TGCAGTGCTAGGGACAGGGAGGGCACTGAAGCTTTCTTT.